Following are 2 T cell receptor beta chains from one sample sequenced in a study of T cell clones after liver transplantation. Using immunoSEQ multiplex PCR, the repertoire was profiled, and TCRdb retains in-frame clones only, with some absent. The table records 45,000 to 60,000 clones, roughly nine tenths of them present only once. The material was CD8+ T cells from blood, obtained 12 months after liver transplant. The receptors derive from a human patient who received a liver transplant. Part of the T cells may come from the graft donor.

This clone was recorded once. The chain joins TRBV10-2 to TRBJ2-5; 12 nucleotides line up with TRBD2. V was clipped by 6 bases and J by 1 base; unmatched bases: 3. This CDR3 contains 15 residues. The V gene's germline CDR1 is WSHSY and CDR2 SAAADI. For the CDR3, the DNA is TGCGCCAGCAGCGGACTAGCGGGAAGCCAAGAGACCCAGTACTTC. This translates into CASSGLAGSQETQYF.

J is TRBJ2-7 and V is TRBV11-2; D gene uncertain. The V end was cut by 5 bases, the J end by 3 bases, with 17 bases between. Per germline, CDR1 SGHAT and CDR2 FQNNGV. The CDR3 is 15 amino acids. The CDR3 DNA follows: TGTGCCAGCAGCCAATTATCCCTCTTAGGCTACGAGCAGTACTTC. Residues: CASSQLSLLGYEQYF.